The 14 T cell receptor beta chains presented below share a single source sample, sequenced in a study of T cells in Graves' hyperthyroidism and ophthalmopathy. What was amplified from RNA transcripts were TCR beta CDR3 regions. A set of HTBI primers served as the primers for a first-round RT-PCR of the TCR CDR3. Each CDR3 protein gets one entry after TCRdb re-called the multiplex PCR reads with MiXCR. The table includes around 290,000 distinct CDR3 sequences, roughly an eighth detected once. Sequenced input: blood. Every receptor here comes from a woman aged 40-49 years with Graves' hyperthyroidism.

This clonotype was counted ten times or more. V and J are TRBV3-1 and TRBJ2-7, with 10 nucleotides matching TRBD2. Germline V gives CDR1 LGHDT, CDR2 YNNKEL (reference sequence). J gave up 3 bases and V 0 bases, and 5 bases lay outside the gene matches. The CDR3 is 16 residues long. The CDR3 DNA sequence: TGTGCCAGCAGCCAAGAACCTAGCGGGAGACTCTACGAGCAGTACTTC. As protein: CASSQEPSGRLYEQYF.

V and J are TRBV20-1 and TRBJ2-1, with D perhaps given as TRBD1 or TRBD2 (5 bases each). The CDR3 has 15 residues. Looked up from germline, CDR1 is DFQATT and CDR2 is SNEGSKA (reference sequence). In DNA form, the CDR3 reads TGCAGCGCCTTTAACGAGACCGGGGCTAACAATGAGCAGTTCTTC. It translates to CSAFNETGANNEQFF.

This clonotype was seen only a few times. This rearrangement joins TRBV3-1 to TRBJ2-1, with 11 bases fitting TRBD2. There are 17 residues in the CDR3. V dropped 5 bases and J dropped 2; count of bases not matched to a gene: 8. Per the germline V gene, CDR1 is LGHDT and CDR2 is YNNKEL (reference sequence). The CDR3 DNA is TGTGCCAGCAGCGCTGGACTAGCGGGTTCCGCCTACAATGAGCAGTTCTTC. Protein product: CASSAGLAGSAYNEQFF.

This clonotype was seen ten or more times. The CDR3 region has the DNA TGTGCCAGCAGCCCTCGCACGGGACTAGCGGGCATTGGGGCCAACGTCCTGACTTTC. This gives the protein CASSPRTGLAGIGANVLTF. The chain recombines TRBV12-3 or TRBV12-4 with TRBJ2-6, with TRBD2 matching over 12 bases. The CDR3 extends over 19 amino acids. V trimming: 6 bases; J trimming: 3 bases; junction bases outside the gene matches: 12.

This clonotype was observed a handful of times. The chain couples TRBV19 to TRBJ2-1; D is uncertain. This CDR3 comprises 14 residues. Germline loops: CDR1 LNHDA, CDR2 SQIVND (reference sequence). Trimming removed 4 bases at V and 7 bases at J, with 14 bases between. The CDR3 is CASSKAEMSNEQFF. CDR3 coding DNA: TGTGCCAGTAGTAAGGCCGAAATGTCAAATGAGCAGTTCTTC.

This clonotype was observed a few times. This chain joins TRBV19 and TRBJ1-3; D may be TRBD1 (5 bases). The CDR3 extends over 16 amino acids. The V gene lost 2 bases and the J gene lost 2 bases, with 13 bases spanning the gap. Germline V gene sequence: CDR1 LNHDA, CDR2 SQIVND (reference sequence). CDR3: CASSIPTGGTGNTIYF. For the CDR3, the DNA is TGTGCCAGTAGTATACCTACAGGCGGTACTGGAAACACCATATATTTT.

The table lists this clonotype with many counts. The V and J genes are TRBV12-3 or TRBV12-4 and TRBJ1-5; D uncertain. The CDR3 runs 14 residues. V was shortened by 1 base and J by 3 bases, with 7 bases between the two germline ends. The CDR3 here is CASSLGRLNQPQHF. DNA for the CDR3: TGTGCCAGCAGTTTAGGGAGGCTCAATCAGCCCCAGCATTTT.

This clonotype was counted ten times or more. The chain combines TRBV25-1 with TRBJ1-1; D is undetermined. Trimming pared 2 bases from V and 7 bases from J, leaving 11 bases between. Per the germline V gene, CDR1 is MGHDK and CDR2 is SYGVNS. This CDR3 is 13 amino acids long. CDR3 in DNA: TGTGCCAGCAGTGAACCCGGACGGCATGAAGCTTTCTTT. Its translation is CASSEPGRHEAFF.

The chain is built from TRBV7-9 and TRBJ2-3; 11 bases are a match to TRBD1. V was pared by 1 base and J by 2 bases, with 2 bases of the junction left unmatched. This CDR3 contains 16 residues. Germline lookup yields CDR1 SEHNR and CDR2 FQNEAQ (reference sequence). The CDR3: CASSLVGQGDTDTQYF. The CDR3 region has the DNA TGTGCCAGCAGCTTAGTGGGACAGGGGGACACAGATACGCAGTATTTT.

This clonotype appeared a few times. One end of the junction is discordant with germline, which a read error may explain. This chain uses TRBV30 with TRBJ2-7; 11 bases match TRBD2. Germline values: CDR1 GTSNPN, CDR2 SVGIG (reference sequence). The CDR3 runs to 15 residues. The CDR3 nucleotides are TGTGCCTGGTGTGTTGGCAGACTAGCGGGACGCGAGCAGTACTTC. It is translated as CAWCVGRLAGREQYF.

The rearrangement uses TRBV10-3 and TRBJ2-3, with D tentatively TRBD1 (6 bases). CDR3 size: 13 residues. Germline CDR1 ENHRY, CDR2 SYGVKD. V lost 4 bases to trimming and J lost 2 bases, with 7 bases between them. This CDR3 is CAISGDTTDTQYF. CDR3 nucleotides: TGTGCCATCAGTGGGGACACCACAGATACGCAGTATTTT.

This clonotype was seen ten or more times. The chain employs TRBV30 and TRBJ2-1; D is ambiguous. Germline V gene lookup returns CDR1 GTSNPN and CDR2 SVGIG (reference sequence). Trimming left V 4 bases short and J 5 bases short, with 15 bases between. This CDR3 has 14 amino acids. CDR3 coding DNA: TGTGCCTGGAAACGTTCTGACCCTCACAATGAGCAGTTCTTC. Its translation: CAWKRSDPHNEQFF.

This clonotype has ten or more counts. V is TRBV11-2 and J is TRBJ2-1; D gene unclear. Germline V gene data show CDR1 as SGHAT and CDR2 as FQNNGV. The CDR3 has 15 amino acids. With 5 bases removed from V and 8 bases from J, the gap between germline ends came to 19 bases. CDR3 protein: CASSPRSFGPDEQFF. The CDR3 DNA sequence: TGTGCCAGCAGCCCCCGTTCTTTTGGCCCCGATGAGCAGTTCTTC.

V is TRBV6-5 and J is TRBJ1-2; no firm D call. Germline lookup yields CDR1 MNHEY and CDR2 SVGAGI. Trimming stripped 4 bases from V and 2 bases from J, with 14 bases between. The CDR3 covers 15 residues. The CDR3 sequence is CASSSPSSKNYGYTF. The CDR3 coding sequence is TGTGCCAGCAGTTCCCCCTCGTCCAAGAACTATGGCTACACCTTC.